A single T cell receptor beta chain is shown here with its context. The entry originates in a study of radiation and T cells in renal cell carcinoma. The CDR3 runs to 15 residues. Looked up from germline, CDR1 is SGHTA and CDR2 is FQGNSA. Trimming left V 5 bases short and J 3 bases short, with 17 bases between. Documented time point: baseline pretreatment blood. The treatment here: 15 Gy SBRT to primary tumor, nephrectomy 4 weeks later. Radiation-treated patients gave blood at baseline, week 2 and week 4. Clones were sequenced by immunoSEQ multiplex PCR, and TCRdb holds only the in-frame ones, with some missing. The sample contains around 140,000 clones, approximately 87% of which appear only once.

The source of this sequence is a woman between 45 and 60 years old with renal cell carcinoma. The sequences come from blood, collected from a patient whose treatment included radiotherapy and nephrectomy. This chain uses TRBV7-2 with TRBJ2-7; D may be TRBD2 (6 bases). In DNA, the CDR3 is TGTGCCAGCAGCCCCAGACGGGAGAAGAGCTACGAGCAGTACTTC. It codes for CASSPRREKSYEQYF.